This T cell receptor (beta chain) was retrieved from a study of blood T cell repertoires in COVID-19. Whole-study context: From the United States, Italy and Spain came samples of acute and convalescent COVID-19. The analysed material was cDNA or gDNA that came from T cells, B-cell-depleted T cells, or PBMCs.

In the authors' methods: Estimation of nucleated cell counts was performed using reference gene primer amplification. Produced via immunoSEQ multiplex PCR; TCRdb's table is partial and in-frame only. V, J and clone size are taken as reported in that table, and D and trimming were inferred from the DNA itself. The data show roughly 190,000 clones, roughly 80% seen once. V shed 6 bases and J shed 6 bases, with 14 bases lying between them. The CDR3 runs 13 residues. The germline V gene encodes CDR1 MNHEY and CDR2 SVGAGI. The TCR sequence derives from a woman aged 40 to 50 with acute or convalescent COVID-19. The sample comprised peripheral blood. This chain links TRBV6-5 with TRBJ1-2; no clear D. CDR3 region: CASSRMGGHGYTF. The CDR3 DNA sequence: TGTGCCAGCAGCCGGATGGGAGGCCATGGCTACACCTTC.